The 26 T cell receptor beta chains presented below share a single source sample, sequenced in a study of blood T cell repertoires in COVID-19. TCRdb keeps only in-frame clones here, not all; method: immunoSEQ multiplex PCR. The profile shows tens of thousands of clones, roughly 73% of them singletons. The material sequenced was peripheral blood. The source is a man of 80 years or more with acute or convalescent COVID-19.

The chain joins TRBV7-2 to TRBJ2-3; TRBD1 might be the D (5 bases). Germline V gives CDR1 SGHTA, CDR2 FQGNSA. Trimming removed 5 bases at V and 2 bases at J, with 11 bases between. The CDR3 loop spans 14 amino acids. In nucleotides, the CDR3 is TGTGCCAGCAGCGAACAGGCGAACACAGATACGCAGTATTTT. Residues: CASSEQANTDTQYF.

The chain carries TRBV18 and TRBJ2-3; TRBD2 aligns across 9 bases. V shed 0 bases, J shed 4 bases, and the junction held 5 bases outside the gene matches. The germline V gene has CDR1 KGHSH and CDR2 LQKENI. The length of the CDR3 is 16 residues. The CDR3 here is CASSPPGREGSDTQYF. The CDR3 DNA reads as TGTGCCAGCTCACCACCTGGGCGGGAGGGATCAGATACGCAGTATTTT.

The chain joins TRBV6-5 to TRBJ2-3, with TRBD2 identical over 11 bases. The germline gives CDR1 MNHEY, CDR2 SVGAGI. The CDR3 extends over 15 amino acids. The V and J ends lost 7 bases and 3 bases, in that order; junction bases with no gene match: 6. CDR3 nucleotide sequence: TGTGCCAGCAAAAGTAGCGGGAGGGGGACAGATACGCAGTATTTT. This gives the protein CASKSSGRGTDTQYF.

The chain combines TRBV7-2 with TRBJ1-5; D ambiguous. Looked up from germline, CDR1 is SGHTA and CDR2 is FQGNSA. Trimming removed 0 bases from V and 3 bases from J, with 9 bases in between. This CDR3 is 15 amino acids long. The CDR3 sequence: CASSLAVQSNQPQHF. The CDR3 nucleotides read TGTGCCAGCAGCTTAGCTGTCCAGTCCAATCAGCCCCAGCATTTT.

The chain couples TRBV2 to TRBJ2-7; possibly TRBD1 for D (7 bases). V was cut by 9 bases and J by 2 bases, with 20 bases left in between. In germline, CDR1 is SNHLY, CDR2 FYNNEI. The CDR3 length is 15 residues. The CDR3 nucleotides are TGTGCCAGTCAAGGGGAACAGGGGAGGACCTACGAGCAGTACTTC. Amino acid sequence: CASQGEQGRTYEQYF.

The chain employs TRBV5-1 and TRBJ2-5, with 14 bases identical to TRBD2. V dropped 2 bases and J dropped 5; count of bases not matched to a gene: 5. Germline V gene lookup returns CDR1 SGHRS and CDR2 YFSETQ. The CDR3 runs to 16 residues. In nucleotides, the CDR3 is TGCGCCAGCAGCTTCCCGGGACTAGCGGGAGCGGAGACCCAGTACTTC. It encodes CASSFPGLAGAETQYF.

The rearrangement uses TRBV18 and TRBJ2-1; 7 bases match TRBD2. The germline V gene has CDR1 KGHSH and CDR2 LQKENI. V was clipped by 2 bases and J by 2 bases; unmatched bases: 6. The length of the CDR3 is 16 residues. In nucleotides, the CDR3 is TGTGCCAGCTCACCAGCGAGGGGAGGGACCTACAATGAGCAGTTCTTC. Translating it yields CASSPARGGTYNEQFF.

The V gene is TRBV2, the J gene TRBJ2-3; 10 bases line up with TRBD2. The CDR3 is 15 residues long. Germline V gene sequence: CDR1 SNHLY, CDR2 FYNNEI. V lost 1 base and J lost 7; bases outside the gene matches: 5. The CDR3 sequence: CASSEVASGRNTQYF. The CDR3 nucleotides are TGTGCCAGCAGTGAAGTGGCTAGCGGGAGAAATACGCAGTATTTT.

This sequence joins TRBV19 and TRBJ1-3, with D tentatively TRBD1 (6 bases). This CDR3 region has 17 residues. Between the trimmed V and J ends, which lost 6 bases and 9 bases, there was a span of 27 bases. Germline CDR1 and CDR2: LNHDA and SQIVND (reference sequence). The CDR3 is CASSRLSTGSPKRTIYF. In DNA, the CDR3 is TGTGCCAGTAGCCGACTATCGACAGGAAGTCCCAAACGCACCATATATTTT. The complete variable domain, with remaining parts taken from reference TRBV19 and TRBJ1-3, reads DGGITQSPKYLFRKEGQNVTLSCEQNLNHDAMYWYRQDPGQGLRLIYYSQIVNDFQKGDIAEGYSVSREKKESFPLTVTSAQKNPTAFYLCASSRLSTGSPKRTIYFGEGSWLTVV.

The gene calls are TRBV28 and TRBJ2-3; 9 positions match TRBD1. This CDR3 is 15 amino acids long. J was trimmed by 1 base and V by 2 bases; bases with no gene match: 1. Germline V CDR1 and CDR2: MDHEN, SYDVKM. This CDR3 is CASSLDRGGTDTQYF. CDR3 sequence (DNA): TGTGCCAGCAGTTTAGACAGGGGGGGCACAGATACGCAGTATTTT.

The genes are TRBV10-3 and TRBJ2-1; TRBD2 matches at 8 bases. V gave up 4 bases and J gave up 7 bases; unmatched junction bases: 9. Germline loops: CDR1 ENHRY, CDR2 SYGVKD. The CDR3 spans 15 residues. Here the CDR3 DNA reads TGTGCCATCAGTGGGGGAGCGGGAGAACTAAATGAGCAGTTCTTC. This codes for CAISGGAGELNEQFF.

Here the CDR3 DNA reads TGTGCCAGCAGTATTACAGGGTGGGTTTACGAGCAGTACTTC. This translates into CASSITGWVYEQYF. V usage is TRBV27 and J usage is TRBJ2-7; D perhaps matches TRBD1 (6 bases). The CDR3 totals 14 residues. The germline V gene has CDR1 MNHEY and CDR2 SMNVEV (reference sequence). Trimming removed 5 bases from V and 4 bases from J, with 15 bases in between.

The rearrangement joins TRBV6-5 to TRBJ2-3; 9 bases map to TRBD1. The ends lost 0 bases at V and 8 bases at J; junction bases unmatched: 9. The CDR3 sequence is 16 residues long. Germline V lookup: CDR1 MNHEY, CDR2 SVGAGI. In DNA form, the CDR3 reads TGTGCCAGCAGTTACTCCGGGACAGGGCGGTTTGGTACGCAGTATTTT. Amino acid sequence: CASSYSGTGRFGTQYF.

CDR3 residues: CASSPDLGIQGSPLHF. The DNA of the CDR3 is TGTGCCAGCAGTCCAGACCTCGGGATCCAAGGGTCACCCCTCCACTTT. The chain combines TRBV28 with TRBJ1-6; D gene uncertain. The CDR3 runs to 16 residues. Per the germline V gene, CDR1 is MDHEN and CDR2 is SYDVKM. The ends were cut back, 5 bases at V and 10 bases at J, with 21 bases in the middle.

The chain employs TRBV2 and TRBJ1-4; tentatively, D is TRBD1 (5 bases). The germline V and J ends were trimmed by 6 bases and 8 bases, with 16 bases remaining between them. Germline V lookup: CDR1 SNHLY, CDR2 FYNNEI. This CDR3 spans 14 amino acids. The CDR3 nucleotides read TGTGCCAGCAGGGCGACAGTCCTAGGAGAAAAACTGTTTTTT. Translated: CASRATVLGEKLFF.

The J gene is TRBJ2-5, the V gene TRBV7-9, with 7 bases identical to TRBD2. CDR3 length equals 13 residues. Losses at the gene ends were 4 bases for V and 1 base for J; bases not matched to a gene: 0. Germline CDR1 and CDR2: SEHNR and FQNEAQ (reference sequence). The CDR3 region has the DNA TGTGCCAGCAGCTGGACTAGCCAAGAGACCCAGTACTTC. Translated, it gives CASSWTSQETQYF.

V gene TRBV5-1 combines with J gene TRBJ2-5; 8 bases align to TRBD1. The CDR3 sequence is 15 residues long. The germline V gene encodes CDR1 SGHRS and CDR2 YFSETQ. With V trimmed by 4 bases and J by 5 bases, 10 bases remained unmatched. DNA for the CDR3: TGCGCCAGCAGCCCAGGACAGGGCCCACGGGAGACCCAGTACTTC. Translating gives CASSPGQGPRETQYF. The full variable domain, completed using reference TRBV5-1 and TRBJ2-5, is KAGVTQTPRYLIKTRGQQVTLSCSPISGHRSVSWYQQTPGQGLQFLFEYFSETQRNKGNFPGRFSGRQFSNSRSEMNVSTLELGDSALYLCASSPGQGPRETQYFGPGTRLLVL.

The CDR3 DNA follows: TGTGCCAGTAGCTCTAATGGGGGGGCTTATGAGCAGTTCTTC. Encoded protein: CASSSNGGAYEQFF. This sequence joins TRBV19 and TRBJ2-1, with a tentative D call TRBD2 (7 bases). Germline CDR1 is LNHDA and CDR2 is SQIVND (reference sequence). V was clipped by 6 bases and J by 8 bases, with 17 bases between them. CDR3 size: 14 residues.

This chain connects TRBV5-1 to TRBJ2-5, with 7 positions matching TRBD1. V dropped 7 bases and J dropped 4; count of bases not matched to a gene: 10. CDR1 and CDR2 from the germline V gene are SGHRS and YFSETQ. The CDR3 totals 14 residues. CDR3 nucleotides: TGCGCCAGCTCCAGACAGGGTAGGGGAGAGACCCAGTACTTC. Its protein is CASSRQGRGETQYF. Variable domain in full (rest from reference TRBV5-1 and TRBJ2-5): KAGVTQTPRYLIKTRGQQVTLSCSPISGHRSVSWYQQTPGQGLQFLFEYFSETQRNKGNFPGRFSGRQFSNSRSEMNVSTLELGDSALYLCASSRQGRGETQYFGPGTRLLVL.

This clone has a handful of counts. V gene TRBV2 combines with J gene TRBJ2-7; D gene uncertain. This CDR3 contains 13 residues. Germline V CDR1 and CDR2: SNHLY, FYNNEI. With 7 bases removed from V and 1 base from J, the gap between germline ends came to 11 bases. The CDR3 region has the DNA TGTGCCAGCACCAGGAACCCTTCCTACGAGCAGTACTTC. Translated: CASTRNPSYEQYF.

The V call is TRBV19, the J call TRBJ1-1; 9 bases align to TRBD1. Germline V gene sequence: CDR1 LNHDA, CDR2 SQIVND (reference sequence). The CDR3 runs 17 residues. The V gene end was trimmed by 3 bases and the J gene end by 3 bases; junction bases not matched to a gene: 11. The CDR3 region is CASSIGNRGRSDTEAFF. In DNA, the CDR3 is TGTGCCAGTAGTATCGGTAACAGGGGGCGCTCGGACACTGAAGCTTTCTTT.

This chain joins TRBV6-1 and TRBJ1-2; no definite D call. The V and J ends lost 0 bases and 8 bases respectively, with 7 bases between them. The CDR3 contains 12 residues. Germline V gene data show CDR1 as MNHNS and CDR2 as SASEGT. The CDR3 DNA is TGTGCCAGCAGTGAAGCCCTCCCGGGCTACACCTTC. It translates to CASSEALPGYTF.

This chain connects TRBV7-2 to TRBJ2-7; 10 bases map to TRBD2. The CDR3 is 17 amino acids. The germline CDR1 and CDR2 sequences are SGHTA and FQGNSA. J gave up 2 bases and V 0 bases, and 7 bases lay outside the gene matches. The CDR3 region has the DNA TGTGCCAGCAGCTTAGCGGTGGTTAGCGGGAGGACCTACGAGCAGTACTTC. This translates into CASSLAVVSGRTYEQYF.

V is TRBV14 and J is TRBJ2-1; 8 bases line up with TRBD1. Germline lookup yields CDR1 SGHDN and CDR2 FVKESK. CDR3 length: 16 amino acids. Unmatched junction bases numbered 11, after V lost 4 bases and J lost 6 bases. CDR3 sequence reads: CASSPQGHRGANEQFF. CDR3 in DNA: TGTGCCAGCAGCCCCCAGGGGCACAGGGGGGCCAATGAGCAGTTCTTC. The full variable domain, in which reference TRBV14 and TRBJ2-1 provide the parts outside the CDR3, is EAGVTQFPSHSVIEKGQTVTLRCDPISGHDNLYWYRRVMGKEIKFLLHFVKESKQDESGMPNNRFLAERTGGTYSTLKVQPAELEDSGVYFCASSPQGHRGANEQFFGPGTRLTVL.

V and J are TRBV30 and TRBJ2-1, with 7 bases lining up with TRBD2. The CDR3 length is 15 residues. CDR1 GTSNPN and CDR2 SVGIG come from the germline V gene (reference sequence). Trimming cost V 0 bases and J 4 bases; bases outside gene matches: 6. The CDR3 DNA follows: TGTGCCTGGAGTGTGGGGGAGGGCCGTTACAATGAGCAGTTCTTC. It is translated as CAWSVGEGRYNEQFF.

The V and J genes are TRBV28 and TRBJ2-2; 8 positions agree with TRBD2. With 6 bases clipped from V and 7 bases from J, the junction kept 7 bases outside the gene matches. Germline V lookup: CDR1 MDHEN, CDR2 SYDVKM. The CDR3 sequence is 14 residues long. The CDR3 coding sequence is TGTGCCAGCAGGACCGGGACTAGTGTCGGGGAGCTGTTTTTT. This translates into CASRTGTSVGELFF. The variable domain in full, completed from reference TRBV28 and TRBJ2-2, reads DVKVTQSSRYLVKRTGEKVFLECVQDMDHENMFWYRQDPGLGLRLIYFSYDVKMKEKGDIPEGYSVSREKKERFSLILESASTNQTSMYLCASRTGTSVGELFFGEGSRLTVL.